This T cell receptor beta chain comes out of a study of T-cell reconstitution after alpha-beta-depleted transplantation in children. Study-wide results and caveats: Recipient T cells and thymic progenitors that survived were the source of the high TCRbeta diversity seen at day 60 in some patients. As was reported, about two months after transplant, alpha-beta T cells came from several hundred expanded graft clones.

For TCRbeta, the library was prepared with unique molecular identifiers. MiXCR, applied by TCRdb to the PCR reads, yields one record per CDR3 protein. Of 750,000 to 950,000 distinct CDR3 sequences in the sample, 15% to 20% were seen once. Trimming cost V 0 bases and J 7 bases, with 19 bases left between them. The CDR3 length is 17 residues. Germline CDR1 is ENHRY and CDR2 is SYGVKD. A word on this clonotype: Its antigen is as yet unknown.

The sequenced sample was PBMCs, mostly from graft donor cells, obtained 360 days after TCRalphabeta/CD19-depleted stem cell transplant. This TCR derives from a male patient between 5 and 17 years old who had a stem cell transplant for acute lymphoblastic leukemia, so the T cells may come from the graft donor. The rearrangement joins TRBV10-3 to TRBJ2-1; possibly TRBD2 for D (5 bases). The CDR3 DNA follows: TGTGCCATCAGTGAGTCTGATCAGCGGCCCCCTTGGAATGAGCAGTTCTTC. Translation: CAISESDQRPPWNEQFF.